The clone carrying this T cell receptor (beta chain) appeared a few times. This sample was taken from a study of T cells after yellow fever vaccination. TCRdb redid the calling of the 5' RACE reads with MiXCR, one entry per CDR3 protein. Of 350,000 to 450,000 distinct CDR3 sequences in the sample, roughly 20% were seen once. This receptor was identified in a man aged 18 to 29 who received the YFV17D yellow fever vaccine. The input for sequencing was PBMCs, taken before the yellow fever booster vaccination.

CDR3 nucleotides: TGTGCCAGCAGATCGGACAGGGCAGGCTACAATGAGCAGTTCTTC. Translating gives CASRSDRAGYNEQFF. The chain links TRBV7-8 to TRBJ2-1, with 8 bases identical to TRBD1. The CDR3 runs 15 residues. The V gene end was trimmed by 6 bases and the J gene end by 3 bases; junction bases not matched to a gene: 7. In germline, CDR1 is SGHVS, CDR2 FQNEAQ.